Listed below are T cell receptor beta chains from one sample, sequenced in a study of cytomegalovirus exposure and HLA in healthy donors. The table came from immunoSEQ multiplex PCR; TCRdb's copy has only in-frame clones and leaves some out. Seen here are 150,000 to 200,000 clones, roughly 80% observed once, and the top ten hold about 2.9%. Sequenced input: PBMCs. These receptors were obtained from a female donor in good health and CMV-seronegative. CDR3s include the opening cysteine and the closing phenylalanine or tryptophan. The D gene is left open where the match is weak. Only part of the rows carry a size: once, few, many, or a class if the clone is expanded.

J gene	clone size	V gene	D gene	CDR3 DNA	CDR3 protein
TRBJ1-2	NA	TRBV19	TRBD1	TGTGCCAGTAGTTCCCGGACAGGGAAGAAGATCTATGGCTACACCTTC	CASSSRTGKKIYGYTF
TRBJ2-7	NA	TRBV5-1	TRBD1	TGCGCCAGCAGCGATCCGGGACAGGGAAGCTTAGTTGGCGAGCAGTACTTC	CASSDPGQGSLVGEQYF
TRBJ1-2	NA	TRBV6-5	NA	TGTGCCAGCAGTTACTCGAGCGGTGGCTACACCTTC	CASSYSSGGYTF
TRBJ2-2	NA	TRBV9	NA	TGTGCCAGCAGCGTCCAGGGGTCCTACACCGGGGAGCTGTTTTTT	CASSVQGSYTGELFF
TRBJ1-2	NA	TRBV6-1	NA	TGTGCCAGCAGAGGCGGGGGGCTGGGGGGCTACACCTTC	CASRGGGLGGYTF
TRBJ2-7	once	TRBV2	NA	TGTGCCAGCAGTGAAGCCCCACAGGGTATCTCCTACGAGCAGTACTTC	CASSEAPQGISYEQYF
TRBJ1-2	NA	TRBV6-6	NA	TGTGCCAGCAGCATAGACAGCTATGGCTACACCTTC	CASSIDSYGYTF
TRBJ2-7	NA	TRBV7-2	TRBD2	TGTGCCAGCAGCTTAGGCCCTAGCGGGGCCGAGCAGTACTTC	CASSLGPSGAEQYF
TRBJ1-1	NA	TRBV6-5	NA	TGTGCCAGCAGTTACTCGGGTCAGGGGAACACTGAAGCTTTCTTT	CASSYSGQGNTEAFF
TRBJ1-5	few	TRBV7-8	NA	TGTGCCAGCAGCCCCGACACAGCAAATCAGCCCCAGCATTTT	CASSPDTANQPQHF
TRBJ2-5	NA	TRBV7-6	TRBD2	TGTGCCAGCAGCTTTGGACTAGCGGGGGGTGAGACCCAGTACTTC	CASSFGLAGGETQYF
TRBJ2-2	NA	TRBV5-1	NA	TGCGCCAGCAGCTTGTCTGTTATGGCCACCGGGGAGCTGTTTTTT	CASSLSVMATGELFF
TRBJ2-3	once	TRBV5-1	NA	TGCGCCAGCAGCCTCTCCTCGGGGTCCAGCACAGATACGCAGTATTTT	CASSLSSGSSTDTQYF
TRBJ1-1	NA	TRBV29-1	TRBD1	TGCAGCGTTGCCGGGACAGACACTGAAGCTTTCTTT	CSVAGTDTEAFF
TRBJ2-2	NA	TRBV14	NA	TGTGCCAGCAGCGGACTGGGAGCGACCGGGGAGCTGTTTTTT	CASSGLGATGELFF
TRBJ2-1	NA	TRBV7-8	TRBD2	TGTGCCAGCAGCGACGCAGCGGGGGGGGCCGGATCCTACAATGAGCAGTTCTTC	CASSDAAGGAGSYNEQFF
TRBJ1-5	NA	TRBV30	TRBD1	TGTGCCTGGAGCGCAATGACAGGGCGCCCCCGGCCCCAGCATTTT	CAWSAMTGRPRPQHF
TRBJ2-6	NA	TRBV7-9	TRBD1	TGTGCCAGCAGCTTAGGCAACAGGGGGCGTGACTCTGGGGCCAACGTCCTGACTTTC	CASSLGNRGRDSGANVLTF
TRBJ2-7	few	TRBV28	NA	TGTGCCAGCAGTTATAGACTAGGGAACTCCTACGAGCAGTACTTC	CASSYRLGNSYEQYF
TRBJ2-2	NA	TRBV2	TRBD2	TGTGCCAGTCTTGGGGGGGGCACCGGGGAGCTGTTTTTT	CASLGGGTGELFF
TRBJ1-5	NA	TRBV18	TRBD1	TGTGCCAGCTCACCGGCCGGGACAGGGGCAGGGGGCAATCAGCCCCAGCATTTT	CASSPAGTGAGGNQPQHF
TRBJ2-1	few	TRBV19	TRBD2	TGTGCCAGTAGTATAGACAGGGAGGGCCAGTTCTTC	CASSIDREGQFF
TRBJ1-3	NA	TRBV30	NA	TGTGCCTGGATCCTCGGCGGCCTCATATATTTT	CAWILGGLIYF
TRBJ1-2	few	TRBV5-4	TRBD1	TGTGCCAGCAGCACCGCCGGGACAGGTATCGGGGGCTACACCTTC	CASSTAGTGIGGYTF
TRBJ2-1	NA	TRBV19	TRBD2	TGTGCCAGCCAACTAGCGGGAGGGCCGAATGAGCAGTTCTTC	CASQLAGGPNEQFF
TRBJ2-5	few	TRBV28	TRBD2	TGTGCCAGCAGTCCGAGGTTGGGGAGGGTGGGGAGAGAGACCCAGTACTTC	CASSPRLGRVGRETQYF
TRBJ2-1	NA	TRBV6-1	TRBD2	TGTGCCAGCAGTGAAGCTAGCGGGGGGGCCAATGAGCAGTTCTTC	CASSEASGGANEQFF
TRBJ2-5	NA	TRBV5-1	TRBD2	TGCGCCAGCAGCCCGGGACTAGCGGGAGGGCAAGAGACCCAGTACTTC	CASSPGLAGGQETQYF
TRBJ2-7	NA	TRBV6-5	NA	TGTGCCAGCAGTCCCAAGAGTCTCGAGCAGTACTTC	CASSPKSLEQYF
TRBJ2-5	NA	TRBV11-3	TRBD1	TGTGCCAGCAGCTCGGGACAGCTACAAGAGACCCAGTACTTC	CASSSGQLQETQYF
TRBJ1-4	NA	TRBV9	NA	TGTGCCAGCAGCGTAGGGTTCGGTGAAAAACTGTTTTTT	CASSVGFGEKLFF
TRBJ1-2	NA	TRBV18	NA	TGTGCCAGCTCACCACCGAAGGGGCCCCACTATGGCTACACCTTC	CASSPPKGPHYGYTF
TRBJ1-3	NA	TRBV28	NA	TGTGCCAGCAGTTTGACAGGCCCCTTCTCTGGAAACACCATATATTTT	CASSLTGPFSGNTIYF
TRBJ1-1	NA	TRBV6-1	TRBD1	TGTGCCAGCAGCAAGACAGGGGTCTGGGCTGAAGCTTTCTTT	CASSKTGVWAEAFF
TRBJ2-4	NA	TRBV27	TRBD2	TGTGCCACCCGGACTAGCGGTCAAAACATTCAGTACTTC	CATRTSGQNIQYF
TRBJ1-1	NA	TRBV28	TRBD1	TGTGCCAGCAGTCAACAGGGGGGGAACACTGAAGCTTTCTTT	CASSQQGGNTEAFF
TRBJ1-2	NA	TRBV5-1	TRBD1	TGCGCCAGCAGCTTGGTGGGGACAGGCGGGGTCCGTGGCTACACCTTC	CASSLVGTGGVRGYTF
TRBJ1-1	NA	TRBV5-1	NA	TGCGCCAGCAGCTTGGAGGCGGGTGGGACTGAAGCTTTCTTT	CASSLEAGGTEAFF